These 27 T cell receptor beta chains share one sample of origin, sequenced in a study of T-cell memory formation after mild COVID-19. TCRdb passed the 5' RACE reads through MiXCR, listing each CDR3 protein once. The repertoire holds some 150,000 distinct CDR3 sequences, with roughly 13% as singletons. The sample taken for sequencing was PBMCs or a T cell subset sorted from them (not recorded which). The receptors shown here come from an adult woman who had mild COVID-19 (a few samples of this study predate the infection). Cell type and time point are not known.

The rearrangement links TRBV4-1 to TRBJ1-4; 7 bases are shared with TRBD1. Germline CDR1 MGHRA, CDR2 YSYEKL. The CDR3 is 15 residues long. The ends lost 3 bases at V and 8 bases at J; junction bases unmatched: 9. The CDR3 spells CASSQTTGRDEKLFF. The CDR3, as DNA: TGCGCCAGCAGCCAGACGACAGGGAGGGACGAAAAACTGTTTTTT.

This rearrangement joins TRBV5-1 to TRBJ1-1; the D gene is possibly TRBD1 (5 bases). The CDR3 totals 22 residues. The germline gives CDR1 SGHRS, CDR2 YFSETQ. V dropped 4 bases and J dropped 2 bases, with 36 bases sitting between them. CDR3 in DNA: TGCGCCAGCAGCAGGGACGGCTTTCCTCTTTTTTCCCGAACTAAAACAAACACTGAAGCTTTCTTT. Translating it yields CASSRDGFPLFSRTKTNTEAFF.

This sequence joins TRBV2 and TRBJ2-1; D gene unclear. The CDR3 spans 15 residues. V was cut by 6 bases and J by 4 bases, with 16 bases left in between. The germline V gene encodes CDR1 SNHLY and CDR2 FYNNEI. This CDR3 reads CASSQSLLPYNEQFF. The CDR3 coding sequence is TGTGCCAGCAGCCAATCCTTGCTTCCTTACAATGAGCAGTTCTTC.

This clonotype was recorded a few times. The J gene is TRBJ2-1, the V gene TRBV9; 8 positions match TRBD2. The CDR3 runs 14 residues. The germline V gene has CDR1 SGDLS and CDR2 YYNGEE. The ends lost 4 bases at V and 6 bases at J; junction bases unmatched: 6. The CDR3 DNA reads TGTGCCAGCAGCCCCGGGGGGGCTACCAATGAGCAGTTCTTC. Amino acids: CASSPGGATNEQFF. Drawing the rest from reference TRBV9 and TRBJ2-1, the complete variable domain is DSGVTQTPKHLITATGQRVTLRCSPRSGDLSVYWYQQSLDQGLQFLIQYYNGEERAKGNILERFSAQQFPDLHSELNLSSLELGDSALYFCASSPGGATNEQFFGPGTRLTVL.

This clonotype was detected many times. CDR3 loop: CASSPPAPGLAGFYEQYF. For the CDR3, the DNA is TGTGCCAGCTCACCACCGGCCCCCGGACTAGCGGGATTCTACGAGCAGTACTTC. V gene TRBV18 combines with J gene TRBJ2-7; 12 bases line up with TRBD2. The germline CDR1 and CDR2 sequences are KGHSH and LQKENI. CDR3 length equals 18 residues. The J segment lost 3 bases and the V segment lost 0 bases, leaving 9 bases of the junction unmatched. The whole variable domain, filled in from reference TRBV18 and TRBJ2-7, reads NAGVMQNPRHLVRRRGQEARLRCSPMKGHSHVYWYRQLPEEGLKFMVYLQKENIIDESGMPKERFSAEFPKEGPSILRIQQVVRGDSAAYFCASSPPAPGLAGFYEQYFGPGTRLTVT.

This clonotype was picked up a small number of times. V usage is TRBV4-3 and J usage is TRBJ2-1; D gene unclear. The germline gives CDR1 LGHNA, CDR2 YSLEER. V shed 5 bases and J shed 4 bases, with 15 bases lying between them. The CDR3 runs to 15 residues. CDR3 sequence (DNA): TGCGCCAGCAGCGGTAGGGATCCCCCATACAATGAGCAGTTCTTC. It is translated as CASSGRDPPYNEQFF.

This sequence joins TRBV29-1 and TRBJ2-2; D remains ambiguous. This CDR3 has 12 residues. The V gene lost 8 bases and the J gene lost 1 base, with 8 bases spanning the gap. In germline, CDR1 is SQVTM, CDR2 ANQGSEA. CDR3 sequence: CSSWGNTGELFF. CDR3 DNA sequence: TGCAGCTCTTGGGGGAACACCGGGGAGCTGTTTTTT.

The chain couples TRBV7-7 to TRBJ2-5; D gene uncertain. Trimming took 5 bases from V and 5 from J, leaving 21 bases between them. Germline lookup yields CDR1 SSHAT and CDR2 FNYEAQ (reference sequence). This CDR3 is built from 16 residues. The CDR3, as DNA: TGTGCCAGCAGCCCCGACTCGACAACCCTCGGGGAGACCCAGTACTTC. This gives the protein CASSPDSTTLGETQYF.

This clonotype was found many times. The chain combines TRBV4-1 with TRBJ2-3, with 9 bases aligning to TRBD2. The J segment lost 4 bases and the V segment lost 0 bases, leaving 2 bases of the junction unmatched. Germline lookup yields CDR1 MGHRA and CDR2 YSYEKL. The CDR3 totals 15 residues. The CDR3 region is CASSQDRGGADTQYF. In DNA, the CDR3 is TGCGCCAGCAGCCAAGATCGCGGGGGGGCAGATACGCAGTATTTT.

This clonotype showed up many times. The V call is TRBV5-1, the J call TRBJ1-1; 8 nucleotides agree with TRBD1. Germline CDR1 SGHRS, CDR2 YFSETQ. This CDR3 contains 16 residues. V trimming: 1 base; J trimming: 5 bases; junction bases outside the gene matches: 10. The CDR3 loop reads CASSLTTTGGTTEAFF. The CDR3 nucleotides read TGCGCCAGCAGCTTGACGACAACAGGGGGTACGACTGAAGCTTTCTTT.

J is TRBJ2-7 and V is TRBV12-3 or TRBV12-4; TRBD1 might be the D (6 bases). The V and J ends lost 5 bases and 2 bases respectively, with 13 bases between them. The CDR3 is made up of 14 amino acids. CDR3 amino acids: CASSTRTAAYEQYF. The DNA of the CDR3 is TGTGCCAGCAGTACTAGGACAGCAGCCTACGAGCAGTACTTC.

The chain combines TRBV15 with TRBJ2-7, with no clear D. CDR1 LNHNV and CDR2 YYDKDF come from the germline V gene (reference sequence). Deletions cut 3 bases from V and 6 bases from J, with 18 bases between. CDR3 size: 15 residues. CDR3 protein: CATSSDLPGLGEQYF. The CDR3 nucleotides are TGTGCCACCAGCAGCGACCTACCGGGTTTAGGCGAGCAGTACTTC.

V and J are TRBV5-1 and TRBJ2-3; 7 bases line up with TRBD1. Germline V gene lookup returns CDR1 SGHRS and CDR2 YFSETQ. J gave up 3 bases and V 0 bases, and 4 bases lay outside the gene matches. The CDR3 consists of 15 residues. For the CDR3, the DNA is TGCGCCAGCAGCTTGGGACAGGGTAGTACAGATACGCAGTATTTT. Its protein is CASSLGQGSTDTQYF.

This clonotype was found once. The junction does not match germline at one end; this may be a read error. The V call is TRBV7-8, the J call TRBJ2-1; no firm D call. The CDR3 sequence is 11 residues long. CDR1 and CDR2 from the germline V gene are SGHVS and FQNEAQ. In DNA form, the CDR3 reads TGTGCCAGCAGCCACCGGAATGAGCAGCTCTTC. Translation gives CASSHRNEQLF.

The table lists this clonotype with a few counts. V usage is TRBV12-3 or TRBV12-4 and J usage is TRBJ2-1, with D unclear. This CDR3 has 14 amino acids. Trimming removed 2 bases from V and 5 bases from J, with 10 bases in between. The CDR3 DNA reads TGTGCCAGCAGTTTACTCGGCTTGGACAATGAGCAGTTCTTC. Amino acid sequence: CASSLLGLDNEQFF.

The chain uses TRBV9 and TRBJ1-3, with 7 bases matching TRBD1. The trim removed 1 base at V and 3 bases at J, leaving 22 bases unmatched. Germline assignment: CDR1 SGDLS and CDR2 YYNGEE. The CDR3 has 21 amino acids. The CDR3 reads CASSVPDPRRGAQGVGNTIYF. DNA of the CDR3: TGTGCCAGCAGCGTACCTGATCCTCGACGTGGAGCTCAGGGGGTTGGAAACACCATATATTTT.

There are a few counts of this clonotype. The CDR3 DNA is TGCAGCGTTGTGACAGGGACCTACAATGAGCAGTTCTTC. This encodes CSVVTGTYNEQFF. V is TRBV29-1 and J is TRBJ2-1, with 7 bases lining up with TRBD1. V trimming: 4 bases; J trimming: 2 bases; junction bases outside the gene matches: 2. The germline CDR1 and CDR2 sequences are SQVTM and ANQGSEA. CDR3 length: 13 residues.

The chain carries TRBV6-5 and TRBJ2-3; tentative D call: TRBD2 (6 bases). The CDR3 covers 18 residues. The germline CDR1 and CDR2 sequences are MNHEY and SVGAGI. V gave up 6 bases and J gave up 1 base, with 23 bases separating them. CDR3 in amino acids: CASSPRRGGGSGTDTQYF. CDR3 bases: TGTGCCAGCAGCCCCAGGAGGGGAGGAGGGTCGGGCACAGATACGCAGTATTTT.

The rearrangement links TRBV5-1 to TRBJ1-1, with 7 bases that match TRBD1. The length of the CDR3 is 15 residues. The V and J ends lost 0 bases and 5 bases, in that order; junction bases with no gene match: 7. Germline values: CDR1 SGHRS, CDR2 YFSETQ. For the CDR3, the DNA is TGCGCCAGCAGCTTGGGAGCAGGGGGAGGGACTGAAGCTTTCTTT. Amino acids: CASSLGAGGGTEAFF. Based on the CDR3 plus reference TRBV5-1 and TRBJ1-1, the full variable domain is KAGVTQTPRYLIKTRGQQVTLSCSPISGHRSVSWYQQTPGQGLQFLFEYFSETQRNKGNFPGRFSGRQFSNSRSEMNVSTLELGDSALYLCASSLGAGGGTEAFFGQGTRLTVV.

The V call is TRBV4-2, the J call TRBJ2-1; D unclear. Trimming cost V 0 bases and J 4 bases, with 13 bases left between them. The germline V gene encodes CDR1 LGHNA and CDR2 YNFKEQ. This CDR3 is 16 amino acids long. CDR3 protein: CASSQENTVPYNEQFF. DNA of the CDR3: TGTGCCAGCAGCCAAGAAAACACAGTTCCTTACAATGAGCAGTTCTTC.

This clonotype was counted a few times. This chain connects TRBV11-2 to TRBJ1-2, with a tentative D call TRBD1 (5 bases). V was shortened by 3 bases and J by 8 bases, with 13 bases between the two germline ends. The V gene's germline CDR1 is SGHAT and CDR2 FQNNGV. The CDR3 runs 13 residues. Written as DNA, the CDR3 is TGTGCCAGCAGCTTGGGGCAGTACGGCGGCTACACCTTC. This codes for CASSLGQYGGYTF.

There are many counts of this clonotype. In DNA, the CDR3 is TGCAGCGCCCAAGGGGGCACTGAAGCTTTCTTT. It yields the protein CSAQGGTEAFF. This sequence joins TRBV29-1 and TRBJ1-1, with D possibly matching TRBD1 (6 bases). The germline V gene encodes CDR1 SQVTM and CDR2 ANQGSEA. The ends were cut back, 7 bases at V and 4 bases at J, with 10 bases in the middle. The CDR3 has 11 residues. The variable domain in full, completed from reference TRBV29-1 and TRBJ1-1, reads SAVISQKPSRDICQRGTSLTIQCQVDSQVTMMFWYRQQPGQSLTLIATANQGSEATYESGFVIDKFPISRPNLTFSTLTVSNMSPEDSSIYLCSAQGGTEAFFGQGTRLTVV.

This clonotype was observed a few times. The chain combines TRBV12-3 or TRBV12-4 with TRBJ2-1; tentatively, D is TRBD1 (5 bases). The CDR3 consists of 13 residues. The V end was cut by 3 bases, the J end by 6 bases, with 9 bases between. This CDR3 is CASSFSGFNEQFF. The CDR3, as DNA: TGTGCCAGCAGTTTTTCAGGGTTCAATGAGCAGTTCTTC.

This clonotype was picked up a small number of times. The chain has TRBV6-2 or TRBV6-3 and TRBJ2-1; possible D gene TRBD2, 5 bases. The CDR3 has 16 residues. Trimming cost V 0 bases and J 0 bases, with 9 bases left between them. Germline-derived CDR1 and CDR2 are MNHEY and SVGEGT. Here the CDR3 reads CASSYSGSSSYNEQFF. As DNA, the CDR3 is TGTGCCAGCAGTTACTCGGGGAGTAGCTCCTACAATGAGCAGTTCTTC.

CDR3 residues: CSVEVPYDGELFF. In nucleotides, the CDR3 is TGCAGCGTTGAAGTCCCGTACGACGGGGAGCTGTTTTTT. The chain uses TRBV29-1 and TRBJ2-2; D is unresolved. The V end lost 1 base, the J end lost 7 bases, and 10 bases lay between the germline ends. Looked up from germline, CDR1 is SQVTM and CDR2 is ANQGSEA. This CDR3 region has 13 residues.

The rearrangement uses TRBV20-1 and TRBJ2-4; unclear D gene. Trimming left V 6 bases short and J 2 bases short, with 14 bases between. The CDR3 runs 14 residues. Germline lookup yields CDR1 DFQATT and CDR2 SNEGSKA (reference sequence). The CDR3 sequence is CSATRVGPKNIQYF. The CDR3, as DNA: TGCAGTGCAACCAGAGTTGGTCCCAAAAACATTCAGTACTTC.

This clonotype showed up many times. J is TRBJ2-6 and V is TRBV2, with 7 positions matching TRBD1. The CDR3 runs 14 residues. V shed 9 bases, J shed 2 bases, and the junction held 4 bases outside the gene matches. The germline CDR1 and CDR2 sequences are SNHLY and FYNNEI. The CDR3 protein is CARQGLAGANVLTF. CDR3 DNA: TGTGCCAGACAGGGGTTAGCTGGGGCCAACGTCCTGACTTTC.